The 25 T cell receptor beta chains in this list originate from one sample, sequenced in a study of monozygotic twins with cystic fibrosis. Measured with immunoSEQ multiplex PCR; TCRdb has only the in-frame clones, and not every one. The data contain around 8,800 clones, 91% of them singletons. Sequencing was done on a sample of blood. The source is a boy under 10 years old with cystic fibrosis.

The chain uses TRBV10-1 and TRBJ2-7; tentative D call: TRBD1 (5 bases). V gave up 2 bases and J gave up 7 bases, with 12 bases separating them. The length of the CDR3 is 13 residues. Germline V gene sequence: CDR1 WNHNN, CDR2 SYGVQD (reference sequence). The CDR3 sequence: CASSEPANREQYV. The CDR3 DNA reads TGCGCCAGCAGTGAGCCTGCGAACAGGGAGCAGTACGTC.

This chain joins TRBV6-6 and TRBJ1-2, with D unresolved. Deletions cut 6 bases from V and 4 bases from J, with 15 bases between. The CDR3 covers 14 residues. Germline V lookup: CDR1 MNHNY, CDR2 SVGAGI (reference sequence). The CDR3 here is CASSPGINTYGYTF. The CDR3 DNA reads TGTGCCAGCAGCCCCGGGATCAACACCTATGGCTACACCTTC.

This chain connects TRBV27 to TRBJ2-7; the D gene could be TRBD1 or TRBD2 (5 bases each). CDR3 length: 14 amino acids. Germline V CDR1 and CDR2: MNHEY, SMNVEV (reference sequence). V dropped 2 bases and J dropped 3 bases, with 11 bases sitting between them. The CDR3 DNA is TGTGCCAGCAGTTTACGTACAGGAGGCTACGAGCAGTACTTC. Its protein is CASSLRTGGYEQYF.

The rearrangement joins TRBV19 to TRBJ1-6, with D possibly matching TRBD1 (5 bases). Germline lookup yields CDR1 LNHDA and CDR2 SQIVND (reference sequence). The V end was cut by 6 bases, the J end by 4 bases, with 7 bases between. The CDR3 length is 13 residues. CDR3 in amino acids: CASRTDYNSPLHF. The CDR3 DNA reads TGTGCCAGTAGGACAGATTATAATTCACCCCTCCACTTT. Using reference TRBV19 and TRBJ1-6 for the parts outside the CDR3, the full variable domain is DGGITQSPKYLFRKEGQNVTLSCEQNLNHDAMYWYRQDPGQGLRLIYYSQIVNDFQKGDIAEGYSVSREKKESFPLTVTSAQKNPTAFYLCASRTDYNSPLHFGNGTRLTVT.

The CDR3 sequence: CASSLWSGFAEAFF. In DNA form, the CDR3 reads TGTGCCAGCAGCTTGTGGTCGGGGTTTGCTGAAGCTTTCTTT. This chain links TRBV5-4 with TRBJ1-1; D uncertain. The V gene lost 1 base and the J gene lost 6 bases, with 13 bases spanning the gap. This CDR3 has 14 amino acids. In germline, CDR1 is SGHNT, CDR2 YYREEE (reference sequence). Filled out from reference TRBV5-4 and TRBJ1-1, the complete variable domain reads ETGVTQSPTHLIKTRGQQVTLRCSSQSGHNTVSWYQQALGQGPQFIFQYYREEENGRGNFPPRFSGLQFPNYSSELNVNALELDDSALYLCASSLWSGFAEAFFGQGTRLTVV.

V is TRBV13 and J is TRBJ2-3; TRBD2 matches 9 bases. This CDR3 spans 16 amino acids. The germline V gene has CDR1 PRHDT and CDR2 FYEKMQ (reference sequence). Trimming took 3 bases from V and 6 from J; bases not matched to a gene: 10. CDR3 region: CASSFQASGVRDTQYF. The CDR3 DNA follows: TGTGCCAGCAGCTTTCAGGCTAGCGGGGTTCGGGATACGCAGTATTTT.

The gene calls are TRBV4-1 and TRBJ1-1, with D maybe TRBD1 (5 bases). Germline CDR1 reads MGHRA; CDR2 reads YSYEKL. Trimming pared 2 bases from V and 3 bases from J, leaving 13 bases between. CDR3 length equals 15 residues. This CDR3 reads CASSQSGRGDTEAFF. DNA of the CDR3: TGCGCCAGCAGCCAATCGGGTCGGGGGGACACTGAAGCTTTCTTT.

This chain connects TRBV7-2 to TRBJ1-5; D not certain. Germline CDR1 is SGHTA and CDR2 is FQGNSA. V lost 1 base and J 4 bases, leaving 8 bases between the germline ends. CDR3 length: 14 amino acids. The CDR3 sequence: CASSLVTNNQPQHF. The CDR3 DNA reads as TGTGCCAGCAGCTTAGTCACCAATAATCAGCCCCAGCATTTT. Full variable domain (outside the CDR3, taken from reference TRBV7-2 and TRBJ1-5): GAGVSQSPSNKVTEKGKDVELRCDPISGHTALYWYRQSLGQGLEFLIYFQGNSAPDKSGLPSDRFSAERTGGSVSTLTIQRTQQEDSAVYLCASSLVTNNQPQHFGDGTRLSIL.

The chain uses TRBV14 and TRBJ1-4; no definite D call. Germline V gene sequence: CDR1 SGHDN, CDR2 FVKESK. CDR3 size: 19 residues. V was clipped by 0 bases and J by 7 bases, with 24 bases between them. The CDR3 DNA reads TGTGCCAGCAGCCAAGAAACCTTGGGCGCGAGTAGAGTGGGTGAAAAACTGTTTTTT. Residues: CASSQETLGASRVGEKLFF.

The chain couples TRBV5-1 to TRBJ2-1; 10 positions match TRBD2. Germline assignment: CDR1 SGHRS and CDR2 YFSETQ. This CDR3 spans 16 amino acids. The J segment lost 2 bases and the V segment lost 2 bases, leaving 4 bases of the junction unmatched. The chain's CDR3 is CASSLAGGPPYNEQFF. CDR3 in DNA: TGCGCCAGCAGCTTAGCGGGGGGGCCACCCTACAATGAGCAGTTCTTC.

The chain recombines TRBV13 with TRBJ1-3; D gene unclear. CDR1 and CDR2 from the germline V gene are PRHDT and FYEKMQ (reference sequence). V lost 3 bases and J lost 5, with 11 bases in between. The CDR3 length is 14 residues. The CDR3 DNA sequence: TGTGCCAGCAGCTTTCGGGTCGCCCGAAACACCATATATTTT. The encoded protein is CASSFRVARNTIYF.

V gene TRBV9 combines with J gene TRBJ2-3, with 14 positions matching TRBD2. This CDR3 has 16 residues. With 0 bases clipped from V and 3 bases from J, the junction kept 0 bases outside the gene matches. CDR1 is SGDLS, CDR2 YYNGEE, per germline. The CDR3 DNA is TGTGCCAGCAGCGTAGGGACTAGCGGGGGGACAGATACGCAGTATTTT. Residues: CASSVGTSGGTDTQYF.

The J gene is TRBJ2-7, the V gene TRBV6-5; 9 bases align to TRBD2. The J segment lost 2 bases and the V segment lost 7 bases, leaving 3 bases of the junction unmatched. The CDR3 extends over 13 amino acids. Germline V gives CDR1 MNHEY, CDR2 SVGAGI. DNA for the CDR3: TGTGCCAGCACCGCGGGGGGGACCTACGAGCAGTACTTC. This encodes CASTAGGTYEQYF.

The rearrangement uses TRBV5-4 and TRBJ2-5; TRBD1 matches at 11 bases. The CDR3 is 14 residues long. The ends lost 6 bases at V and 4 bases at J; junction bases unmatched: 5. Germline values: CDR1 SGHNT, CDR2 YYREEE (reference sequence). The CDR3 loop is CASNTDRGRETQYF. CDR3 bases: TGTGCCAGCAACACGGACAGGGGGCGAGAGACCCAGTACTTC.

This sequence joins TRBV11-3 and TRBJ2-1; D is possibly TRBD1 (5 bases). The CDR3 contains 17 residues. Trimming removed 0 bases from V and 5 bases from J, with 17 bases in between. From germline, CDR1 is SGHNT and CDR2 YENEEA. The CDR3 DNA is TGTGCCAGCAGCTTAGAGGCAGGGATGGAGCCGGACAATGAGCAGTTCTTC. It yields the protein CASSLEAGMEPDNEQFF. The full variable domain, in which reference TRBV11-3 and TRBJ2-1 provide the parts outside the CDR3, is EAGVVQSPRYKIIEKKQPVAFWCNPISGHNTLYWYLQNLGQGPELLIRYENEEAVDDSQLPKDRFSAERLKGVDSTLKIQPAELGDSAVYLCASSLEAGMEPDNEQFFGPGTRLTVL.

V gene TRBV28 combines with J gene TRBJ1-1, with D tentatively TRBD1 (6 bases). The V end was cut by 2 bases, the J end by 0 bases, with 10 bases between. The CDR3 loop spans 15 amino acids. CDR1 is MDHEN, CDR2 SYDVKM, per germline. Written as DNA, the CDR3 is TGTGCCAGCAGTTTACAGGGGACTTTGAACACTGAAGCTTTCTTT. Its protein product is CASSLQGTLNTEAFF.

This clone was recorded once. The chain is built from TRBV2 and TRBJ2-4; TRBD2 agrees at 11 bases. There are 18 residues in the CDR3. Germline CDR1 and CDR2: SNHLY and FYNNEI. V lost 2 bases, J lost 6 bases, and 12 bases stayed unmatched. The CDR3 nucleotides are TGTGCCAGCAGTGAACGGGTAGCGGGGGGGGCAGGGCTAAACATTCAGTACTTC. As protein: CASSERVAGGAGLNIQYF.

This chain joins TRBV30 and TRBJ1-6; D unclear. Trimming took 0 bases from V and 6 from J, leaving 15 bases between them. CDR1 and CDR2 from the germline V gene are GTSNPN and SVGIG (reference sequence). There are 16 residues in the CDR3. The CDR3 nucleotides read TGTGCCTGGAGTGTACGACCTTTCTGGGGTAATTCACCCCTCCACTTT. Translated: CAWSVRPFWGNSPLHF.

This sequence joins TRBV4-3 and TRBJ1-2; D is perhaps TRBD1 (5 bases). Trimming removed 4 bases at V and 7 bases at J, with 19 bases between. Germline lookup yields CDR1 LGHNA and CDR2 YSLEER. CDR3 length: 15 amino acids. The CDR3 region is CASSPVPGGAGGYTF. The CDR3 DNA sequence: TGCGCCAGCAGCCCAGTCCCCGGAGGGGCTGGTGGCTACACCTTC.

This chain joins TRBV10-2 and TRBJ1-5; possible D gene TRBD1, 5 bases. V was clipped by 7 bases and J by 5 bases, with 15 bases between them. This CDR3 has 14 residues. The germline CDR1 and CDR2 sequences are WSHSY and SAAADI. The CDR3 DNA is TGCGCCAGCACTGGGACTACCTTGGATCAGCCCCAGCATTTT. Its protein is CASTGTTLDQPQHF.

This chain uses TRBV2 with TRBJ2-4, with 12 nucleotides matching TRBD2. The CDR3 sequence is 20 residues long. Germline CDR1 and CDR2: SNHLY and FYNNEI. V shed 0 bases, J shed 1 base, and the junction held 10 bases outside the gene matches. The CDR3 loop is CASSEAILAGGPRAKNIQYF. DNA for the CDR3: TGTGCCAGCAGTGAAGCCATTCTAGCGGGGGGGCCCCGGGCCAAAAACATTCAGTACTTC.

This sequence joins TRBV19 and TRBJ2-2; 9 bases match TRBD1. Germline lookup yields CDR1 LNHDA and CDR2 SQIVND (reference sequence). J lost 10 bases, V lost 7 bases, and 4 bases had no gene match. The CDR3 is 12 amino acids. The CDR3 coding sequence is TGTGCCAGTACAGACAGGGGGGAGGAGCTGTTTTTT. It codes for CASTDRGEELFF.

The rearrangement links TRBV6-1 to TRBJ1-2; D is unresolved. The CDR3 length is 14 residues. V shed 6 bases and J shed 4 bases, with 15 bases lying between them. Germline CDR1 and CDR2: MNHNS and SASEGT. The CDR3: CASSSSSNSYGYTF. CDR3 nucleotides: TGTGCCAGCAGCAGCAGCTCAAACAGCTATGGCTACACCTTC.

As for this clone: The junction and the germline gene differ at one end; a read error may be behind it. The same CDR3 is also encoded by other DNA sequences in this sample. The chain is built from TRBV4-2 and TRBJ2-7; 8 positions match TRBD1. In germline, CDR1 is LGHNA, CDR2 YNFKEQ. CDR3 length: 14 residues. In DNA, the CDR3 is TGTGCCAGTAGCCAAGGGACAGGACCTTACGAGCAGTACTTC. Its protein is CASSQGTGPYEQYF.

V usage is TRBV4-2 and J usage is TRBJ2-2; D uncertain. Germline CDR1 reads LGHNA; CDR2 reads YNFKEQ. V shed 0 bases and J shed 4 bases, with 9 bases lying between them. CDR3 size: 15 residues. CDR3 in amino acids: CASSQDLFSTGELFF. CDR3 DNA sequence: TGTGCCAGCAGCCAAGATTTATTTAGCACCGGGGAGCTGTTTTTT.